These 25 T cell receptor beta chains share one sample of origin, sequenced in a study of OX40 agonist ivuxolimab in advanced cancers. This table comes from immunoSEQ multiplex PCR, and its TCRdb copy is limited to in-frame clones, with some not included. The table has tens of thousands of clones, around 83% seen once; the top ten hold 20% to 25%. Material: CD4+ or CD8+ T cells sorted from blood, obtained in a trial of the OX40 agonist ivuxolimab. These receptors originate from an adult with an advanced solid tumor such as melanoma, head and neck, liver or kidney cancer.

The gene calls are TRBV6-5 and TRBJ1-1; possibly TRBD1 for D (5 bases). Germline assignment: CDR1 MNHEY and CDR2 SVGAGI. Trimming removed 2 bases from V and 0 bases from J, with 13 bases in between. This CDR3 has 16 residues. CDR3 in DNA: TGTGCCAGCAGTTACGGCGCAGGGTTCATGAACACTGAAGCTTTCTTT. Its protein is CASSYGAGFMNTEAFF.

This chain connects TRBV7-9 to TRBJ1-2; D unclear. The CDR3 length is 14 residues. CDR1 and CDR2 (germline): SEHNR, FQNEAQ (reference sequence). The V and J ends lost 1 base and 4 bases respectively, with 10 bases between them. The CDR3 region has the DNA TGTGCCAGCAGCTTAGGTTCCACTTTCTATGGCTACACCTTC. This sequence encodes CASSLGSTFYGYTF.

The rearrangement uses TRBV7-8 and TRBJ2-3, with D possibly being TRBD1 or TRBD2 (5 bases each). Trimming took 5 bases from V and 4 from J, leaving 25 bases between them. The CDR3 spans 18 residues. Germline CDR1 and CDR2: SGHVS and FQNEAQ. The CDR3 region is CASSPSRGREYMADTQYF. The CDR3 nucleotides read TGTGCCAGCAGCCCCTCGAGGGGCCGGGAATATATGGCAGATACGCAGTATTTT.

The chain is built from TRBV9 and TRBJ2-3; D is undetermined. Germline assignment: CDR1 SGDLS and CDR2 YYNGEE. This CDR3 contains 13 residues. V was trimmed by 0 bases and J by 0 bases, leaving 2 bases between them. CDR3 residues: CASSVGSTDTQYF. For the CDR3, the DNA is TGTGCCAGCAGCGTAGGGAGCACAGATACGCAGTATTTT.

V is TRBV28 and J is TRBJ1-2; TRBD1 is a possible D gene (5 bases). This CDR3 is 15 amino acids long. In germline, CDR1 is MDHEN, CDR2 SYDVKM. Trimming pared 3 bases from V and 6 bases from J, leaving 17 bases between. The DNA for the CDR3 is TGTGCCAGCAGTTTTTCCACAGGAGGGAACCATGGCTACACCTTC. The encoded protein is CASSFSTGGNHGYTF.

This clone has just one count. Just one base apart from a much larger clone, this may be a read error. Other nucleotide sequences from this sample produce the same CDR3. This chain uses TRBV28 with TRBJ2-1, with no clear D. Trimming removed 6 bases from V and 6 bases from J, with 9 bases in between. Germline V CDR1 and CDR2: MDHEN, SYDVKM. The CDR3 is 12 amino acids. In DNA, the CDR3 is TGTGCCAGCAGCTTCTGGGGCAATGAGCAGTTCTTC. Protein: CASSFWGNEQFF.

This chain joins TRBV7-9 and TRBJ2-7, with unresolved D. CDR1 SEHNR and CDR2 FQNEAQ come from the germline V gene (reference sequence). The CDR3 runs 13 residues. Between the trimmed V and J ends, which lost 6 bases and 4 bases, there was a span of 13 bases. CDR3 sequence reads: CASSTLAEYEQYF. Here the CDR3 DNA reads TGTGCCAGCAGTACCCTGGCGGAGTACGAGCAGTACTTC.

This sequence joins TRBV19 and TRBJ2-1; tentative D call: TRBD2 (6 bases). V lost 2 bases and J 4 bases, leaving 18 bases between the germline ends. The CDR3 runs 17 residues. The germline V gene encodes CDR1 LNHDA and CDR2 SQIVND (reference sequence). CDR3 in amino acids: CASSITTGDLLYNEQFF. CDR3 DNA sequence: TGTGCCAGTAGTATAACGACGGGGGATCTATTATACAATGAGCAGTTCTTC.

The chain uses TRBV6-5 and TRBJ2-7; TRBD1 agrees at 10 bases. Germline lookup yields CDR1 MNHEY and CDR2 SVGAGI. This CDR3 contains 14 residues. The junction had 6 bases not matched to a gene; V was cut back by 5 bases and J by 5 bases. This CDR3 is CASSAGTGVHEQYF. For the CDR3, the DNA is TGTGCCAGCAGTGCCGGGACAGGGGTTCACGAGCAGTACTTC.

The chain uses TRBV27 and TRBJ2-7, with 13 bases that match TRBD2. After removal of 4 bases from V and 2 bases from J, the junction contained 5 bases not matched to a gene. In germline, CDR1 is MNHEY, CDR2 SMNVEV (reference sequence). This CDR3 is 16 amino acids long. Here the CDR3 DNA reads TGTGCCAGCAGTTCCGCCGGACTAGCGGGGGCCTACGAGCAGTACTTC. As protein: CASSSAGLAGAYEQYF.

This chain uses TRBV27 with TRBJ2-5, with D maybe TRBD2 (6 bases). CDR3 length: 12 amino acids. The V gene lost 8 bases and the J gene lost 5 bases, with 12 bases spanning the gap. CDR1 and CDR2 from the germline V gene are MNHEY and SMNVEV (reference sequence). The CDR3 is CASGGSEETQYF. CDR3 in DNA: TGTGCCAGCGGGGGGAGTGAGGAGACCCAGTACTTC.

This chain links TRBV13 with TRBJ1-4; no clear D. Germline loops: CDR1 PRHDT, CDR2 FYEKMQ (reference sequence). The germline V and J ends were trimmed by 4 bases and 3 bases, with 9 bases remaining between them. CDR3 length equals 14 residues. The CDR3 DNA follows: TGTGCCAGCAGCTCACGGGCCGCTAATGAAAAACTGTTTTTT. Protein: CASSSRAANEKLFF.

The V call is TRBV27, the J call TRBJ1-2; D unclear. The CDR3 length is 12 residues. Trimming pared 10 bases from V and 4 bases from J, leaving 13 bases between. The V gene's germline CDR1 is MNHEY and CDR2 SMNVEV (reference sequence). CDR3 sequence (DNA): TGTGCCAACCTCCAGGCTTTCTATGGCTACACCTTC. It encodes CANLQAFYGYTF.

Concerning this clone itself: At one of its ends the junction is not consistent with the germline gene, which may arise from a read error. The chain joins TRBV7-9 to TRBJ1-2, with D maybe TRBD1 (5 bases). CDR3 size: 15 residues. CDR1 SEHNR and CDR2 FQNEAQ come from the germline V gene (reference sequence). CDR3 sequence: CASTLGTDYSAGYTF. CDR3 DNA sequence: TGTGCCAGCACCTTAGGGACGGATTACTCGGCGGGCTACACCTTC.

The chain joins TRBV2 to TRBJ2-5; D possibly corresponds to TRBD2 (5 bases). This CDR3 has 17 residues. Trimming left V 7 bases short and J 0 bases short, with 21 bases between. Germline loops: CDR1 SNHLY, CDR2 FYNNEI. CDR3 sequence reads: CASKEAETRPYQETQYF. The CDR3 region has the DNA TGTGCCAGCAAAGAAGCGGAAACCCGCCCATACCAAGAGACCCAGTACTTC.

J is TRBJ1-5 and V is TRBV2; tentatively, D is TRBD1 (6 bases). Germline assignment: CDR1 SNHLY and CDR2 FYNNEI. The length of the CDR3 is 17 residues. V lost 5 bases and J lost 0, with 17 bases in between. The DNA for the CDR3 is TGTGCCAGCAGTCTAGGGGGGTACGTCTATAGCAATCAGCCCCAGCATTTT. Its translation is CASSLGGYVYSNQPQHF.

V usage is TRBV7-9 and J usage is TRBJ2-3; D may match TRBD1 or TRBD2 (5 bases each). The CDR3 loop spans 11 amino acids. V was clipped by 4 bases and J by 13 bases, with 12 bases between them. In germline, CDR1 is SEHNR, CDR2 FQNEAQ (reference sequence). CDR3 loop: CASSSRDLKYF. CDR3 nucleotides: TGTGCCAGCAGCTCCCGGGACCTGAAGTATTTT. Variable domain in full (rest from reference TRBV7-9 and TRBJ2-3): DTGVSQNPRHKITKRGQNVTFRCDPISEHNRLYWYRQTLGQGPEFLTYFQNEAQLEKSRLLSDRFSAERPKGSFSTLEIQRTEQGDSAMYLCASSSRDLKYFGPGTRLTVL.

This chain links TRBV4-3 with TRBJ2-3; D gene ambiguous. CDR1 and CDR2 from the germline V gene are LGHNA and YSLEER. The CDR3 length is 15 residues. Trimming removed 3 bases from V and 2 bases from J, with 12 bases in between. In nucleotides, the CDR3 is TGCGCCAGCAGCCATGGGGTCAAGCCCACAGATACGCAGTATTTT. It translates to CASSHGVKPTDTQYF.

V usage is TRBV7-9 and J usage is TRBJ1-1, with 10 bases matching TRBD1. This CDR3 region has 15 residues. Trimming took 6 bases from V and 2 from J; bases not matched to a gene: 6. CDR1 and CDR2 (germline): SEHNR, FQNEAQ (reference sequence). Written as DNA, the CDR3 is TGTGCCAGCAGTGACCGGGACAGGGGAAACACTGAAGCTTTCTTT. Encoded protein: CASSDRDRGNTEAFF.

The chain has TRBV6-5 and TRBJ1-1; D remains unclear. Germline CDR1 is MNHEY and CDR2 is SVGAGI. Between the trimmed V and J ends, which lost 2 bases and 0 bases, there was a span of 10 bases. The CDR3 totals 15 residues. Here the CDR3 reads CASSYVRTLNTEAFF. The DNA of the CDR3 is TGTGCCAGCAGTTACGTTCGGACGCTGAACACTGAAGCTTTCTTT.

This chain's CDR3 is CASSLAESAYEQYF. For the CDR3, the DNA is TGTGCCAGCAGCTTAGCTGAAAGTGCCTACGAGCAGTACTTC. The V gene is TRBV7-6, the J gene TRBJ2-7; D gene ambiguous. This CDR3 is 14 amino acids long. V was shortened by 0 bases and J by 2 bases, with 8 bases between the two germline ends. Germline V CDR1 and CDR2: SGHVS, FNYEAQ.

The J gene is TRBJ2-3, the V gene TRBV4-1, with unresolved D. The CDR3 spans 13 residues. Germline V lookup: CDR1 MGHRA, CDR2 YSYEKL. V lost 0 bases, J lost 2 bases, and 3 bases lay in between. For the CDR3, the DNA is TGCGCCAGCAGCCAAGACCCCACAGATACGCAGTATTTT. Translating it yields CASSQDPTDTQYF.

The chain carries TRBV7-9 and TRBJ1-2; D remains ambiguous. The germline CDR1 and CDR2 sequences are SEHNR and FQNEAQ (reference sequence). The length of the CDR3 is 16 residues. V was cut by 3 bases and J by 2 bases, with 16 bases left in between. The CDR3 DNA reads TGTGCCAGCAGCTTCCCCCACACGGGGTCCAACTATGGCTACACCTTC. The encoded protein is CASSFPHTGSNYGYTF.

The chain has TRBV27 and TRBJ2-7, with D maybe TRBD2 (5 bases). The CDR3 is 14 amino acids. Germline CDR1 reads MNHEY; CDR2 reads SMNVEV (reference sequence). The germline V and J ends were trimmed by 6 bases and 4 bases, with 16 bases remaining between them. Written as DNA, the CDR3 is TGTGCCAGCAGGCCCGGTTTCGGGGTTTACGAGCAGTACTTC. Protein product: CASRPGFGVYEQYF.

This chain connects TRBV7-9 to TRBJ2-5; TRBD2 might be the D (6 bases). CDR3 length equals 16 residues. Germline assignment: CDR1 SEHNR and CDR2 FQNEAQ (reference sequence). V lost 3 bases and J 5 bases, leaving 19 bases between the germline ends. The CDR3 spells CASSFDGAGPKETQYF. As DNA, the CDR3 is TGTGCCAGCAGCTTTGATGGGGCGGGGCCCAAGGAGACCCAGTACTTC.